This TCR beta chain was sequenced in a study of blood T cell repertoires in COVID-19. The CDR3 spans 14 residues. V lost 1 base, J lost 0 bases, and 6 bases lay in between. CDR1 is SGDLS and CDR2 is YYNGEE in the germline V gene. This table comes from immunoSEQ multiplex PCR, and its TCRdb copy is limited to in-frame clones, with some not included. Of around 180,000 clones listed, 88% are singletons. This sequence was found in a man aged 60-69 years with acute or convalescent COVID-19. The sample consisted of peripheral blood. This chain connects TRBV9 to TRBJ2-3; D is undetermined. CDR3 protein: CASSVLESTDTQYF. The CDR3 coding sequence is TGTGCCAGCAGCGTACTCGAGAGCACAGATACGCAGTATTTT.